The subject of this entry is one T cell receptor (beta chain). The antigen remains unidentified. The data originate from a study of post-analysis software for immune sequencing data. Overall study results and limits: A handful of TRBV segments occurring more often in patients than controls included TRBV5-6, TRBV5-1 and TRBV20-1.

Prepared libraries of TCR beta cDNA carried unique molecular identifiers. In TCRdb, the PCR reads were re-called with MiXCR into one record per CDR3 protein. The sample holds 450,000 or so distinct CDR3 sequences, under 55% seen once. The CDR3 extends over 23 amino acids. The J segment lost 3 bases and the V segment lost 2 bases, leaving 23 bases of the junction unmatched. Germline lookup yields CDR1 SGHRS and CDR2 YFSETQ. This chain joins TRBV5-1 and TRBJ2-6; the match to TRBD2 covers 10 bases. The sequencing sample was made of blood. The sequence was obtained from a girl between 10 and 17 years old with multiple sclerosis. CDR3 protein: CASSLPGTSFGPSGRGGANVLTF. CDR3 coding DNA: TGCGCCAGCAGCTTACCCGGGACATCCTTTGGGCCTAGCGGGAGAGGTGGGGCCAACGTCCTGACTTTC.